This is a list of T cell receptor beta chains from one sample in a study of cytotoxic CD8 clonotypes in ibrutinib-treated CLL. TCRdb's table, derived via immunoSEQ multiplex PCR, lists solely in-frame clones and lacks some. The table records approximately 190,000 clones, 60% to 80% of them present only once. The sample consisted of PBMCs, taken after 12 months of ibrutinib treatment. The receptors shown here come from a human donor with chronic lymphocytic leukemia. CDR3s include the opening cysteine and the closing phenylalanine or tryptophan.

J gene	V gene	CDR3 protein
TRBJ2-1	TRBV7-3	CASSRLAGASEQFF
TRBJ2-2	TRBV7-7	CASSASGSSTGELFF
TRBJ1-4	TRBV30	CAWKGAGEKLFF
TRBJ1-5	TRBV6-6	CASSSTGNQPQHF
TRBJ2-7	TRBV20-1	CSARARDEQYF
TRBJ2-7	TRBV5-4	CASSFPGVYEQYF
TRBJ2-7	TRBV11-2	CASSLSSQGIYEQYF
TRBJ2-1	TRBV19	CASSGRDRGYNEQFF
TRBJ2-5	TRBV29-1	CSVELGQGNQETQYF
TRBJ2-3	TRBV29-1	CSVEVGQDF